These T cell receptor beta chains were read from a single sample in a study of cytomegalovirus exposure and HLA in healthy donors. Generated by immunoSEQ multiplex PCR, the TCRdb table keeps only in-frame clones and is missing some. The sample contains 150,000 to 170,000 clones, nearly 80% of which appear only once. The material sequenced was PBMCs. The receptors derive from a man in his thirties or forties in good health and CMV-seropositive. CDR3s leave out the opening cysteine and the closing phenylalanine or tryptophan. A D gene is named only where the DNA matches it firmly.

>-|TRBJ1-5|TRBV27
ASSLSGRGGAQPQH
>-|TRBJ2-7|TRBV11-2
ASSFSGSTYEQY
>TRBD2|TRBJ2-7|TRBV7-8
ASRPYRGDEQY
>TRBD1|TRBJ2-1|TRBV5-6
ASSEGTGGNEQF
>TRBD1|TRBJ1-5|TRBV6-5
ASRDGTGSNQPQH
>-|TRBJ2-1|TRBV29-1
SVGDSSSYNEQF
>-|TRBJ2-2|TRBV5-1
ASSPIRPNQGGELF
>TRBD1|TRBJ2-7|TRBV6-5
ASRKDRDRGEQY
>TRBD1|TRBJ1-4|TRBV5-4
ASSPDRAGEKLF
>-|TRBJ2-3|TRBV5-1
ASKLRVLEGDTQY
>TRBD2|TRBJ2-7|TRBV15
ATSRDRLATYEQY
>-|TRBJ1-4|TRBV2
ASKDGATNEKLF
>-|TRBJ1-1|TRBV19
ASREGDTAF
>TRBD2|TRBJ2-7|TRBV28
ASSLAGGGEQY
>-|TRBJ1-2|TRBV5-4
ASSLFFTNLGAFNYGYT
>-|TRBJ2-7|TRBV27
ASSSGARGRREQY
>-|TRBJ1-2|TRBV6-5
ASSQLGGGYT
>TRBD2|TRBJ2-1|TRBV9
ASSVGLAGSSYNEQF
>-|TRBJ2-7|TRBV28
ASSLEGRFYEQY
>TRBD2|TRBJ2-1|TRBV5-1
ASSLDGAGGGYNEQF
>-|TRBJ1-5|TRBV19
ASSGRVGNQPQH
>-|TRBJ2-2|TRBV7-9
SSSLLPRTNTGELF
>-|TRBJ1-1|TRBV7-3
ASSLSGDFSEAF
>TRBD2|TRBJ2-2|TRBV10-3
AIRLAGGLTGELF
>TRBD1|TRBJ1-1|TRBV19
ASSMIGGYPEAF
>-|TRBJ2-7|TRBV28
ASSHSYEQY
>-|TRBJ1-3|TRBV5-1
ASSFDGSSGNTIY
>TRBD2|TRBJ2-7|TRBV6-6
ASTPGGSGSSEQY
>-|TRBJ1-4|TRBV11-2
ASSPWGATNEKLF
>TRBD2|TRBJ2-2|TRBV14
ASSQEFGSGRAPTGELF
>-|TRBJ1-5|TRBV28
ASSFIGGSNQPQH
>TRBD2|TRBJ2-5|TRBV6-5
ASSIAGTAGETQY
>TRBD1|TRBJ2-3|TRBV7-2
ASSPRQGADTQY
>TRBD2|TRBJ2-7|TRBV5-8
ASSLASGRGYEQY
>-|TRBJ1-1|TRBV2
ASSVMNTEAF
>TRBD1|TRBJ2-2|TRBV5-1
ASSSLGYTGGTGELF
>TRBD2|TRBJ2-1|TRBV7-7
ASSLAAGAYEQF
>TRBD1|TRBJ2-5|TRBV28
ASSHPRDRLFTIGQY
>-|TRBJ2-7|TRBV6-1
ASSEVERTLYEQY
>-|TRBJ2-3|TRBV2
ASSPGTSTDTQY
>-|TRBJ1-6|TRBV7-9
ASSLAPSGVYNSPLH
>-|TRBJ1-5|TRBV19
ASSPVGRGNRPQH
>-|TRBJ2-7|TRBV5-1
ASSLAGRQMNYEQY
>-|TRBJ2-2|TRBV6-4
ASSDSSDTGELF
>-|TRBJ1-3|TRBV10-3
AISESGRFGNTIY
>TRBD1|TRBJ1-4|TRBV7-6
ASSLTGELAEKLF
>-|TRBJ2-7|TRBV10-3
AISGSSRVYEQY
>TRBD2|TRBJ2-2|TRBV25-1
ASSPTSGRDTGELF